The rows below give T cell receptor beta chains drawn from one sample of a study of T cell changes during pregnancy in multiple sclerosis. The data were produced by immunoSEQ multiplex PCR, yet TCRdb's version contains in-frame clones alone and is incomplete. This table has around 12,000 clones, 70% to 90% appearing once. Sequencing used CD8+ T cells from peripheral blood mononuclear cells, obtained in the second trimester of pregnancy. The receptors come from a female donor in good health, enrolled as a control in a pregnancy study. CDR3s leave out the opening cysteine and the closing phenylalanine or tryptophan. D genes are given only for firm matches.

d_call j_call v_call cdr3_aa
- TRBJ2-7 TRBV27 ASRDFSYEQY
- TRBJ1-6 TRBV5-5 ASSLAFRVGRESPLH
TRBD1 TRBJ2-3 TRBV30 AWSVQGSKDTQY
TRBD1 TRBJ2-3 TRBV11-3 AKAGTGGLDTQY
TRBD2 TRBJ2-5 TRBV27 ASSLGSGGETQY
TRBD2 TRBJ2-1 TRBV19 ASSIGLVYTEQF
- TRBJ1-5 TRBV21-1 ASSKGKGQPQH
TRBD1 TRBJ2-6 TRBV4-3 ASSQDPPRGQGPGANVLT
TRBD2 TRBJ2-2 TRBV13 ASSLGRGGIFNTGELF
TRBD1 TRBJ1-1 TRBV11-2 ASSRRTGIDTEAF
- TRBJ2-4 TRBV4-2 ASSQQEGSGNIQY
TRBD2 TRBJ2-5 TRBV5-1 ASSWGGLAPQETQY
TRBD1 TRBJ1-4 TRBV29-1 SVILTGATNEKLF
- TRBJ2-3 TRBV30 AWSVCLVCASTDTQY
- TRBJ2-2 TRBV27 ASSFPGGMGPGELF
TRBD1 TRBJ2-1 TRBV11-2 ASSPQGALFSYNEQF
- TRBJ1-5 TRBV6-1 ASSEVAGSGNQPQH
- TRBJ2-1 TRBV6-1 ASSEPNQGSRPNEQF
- TRBJ2-2 TRBV9 ASSVVASHGELF
TRBD1 TRBJ2-5 TRBV7-9 ASSLTGGTAETQY
TRBD1 TRBJ2-2 TRBV9 ASSVPQAGGDPGELF
TRBD2 TRBJ2-5 TRBV5-6 ASSLWAGLAGSKETQY
TRBD1 TRBJ2-1 TRBV7-6 ASTPGTGGINEQF
TRBD2 TRBJ2-5 TRBV25-1 ASSDPVSGEETQY
- TRBJ2-5 TRBV7-3 ASSFGGVETQY
- TRBJ1-3 TRBV28 ASTRGYADTIY
- TRBJ1-1 TRBV30 AWSHIPAKESEAF
TRBD2 TRBJ2-5 TRBV9 ASSVDGLAGGETQY
- TRBJ2-7 TRBV5-6 ASSLEADKSSYEQY